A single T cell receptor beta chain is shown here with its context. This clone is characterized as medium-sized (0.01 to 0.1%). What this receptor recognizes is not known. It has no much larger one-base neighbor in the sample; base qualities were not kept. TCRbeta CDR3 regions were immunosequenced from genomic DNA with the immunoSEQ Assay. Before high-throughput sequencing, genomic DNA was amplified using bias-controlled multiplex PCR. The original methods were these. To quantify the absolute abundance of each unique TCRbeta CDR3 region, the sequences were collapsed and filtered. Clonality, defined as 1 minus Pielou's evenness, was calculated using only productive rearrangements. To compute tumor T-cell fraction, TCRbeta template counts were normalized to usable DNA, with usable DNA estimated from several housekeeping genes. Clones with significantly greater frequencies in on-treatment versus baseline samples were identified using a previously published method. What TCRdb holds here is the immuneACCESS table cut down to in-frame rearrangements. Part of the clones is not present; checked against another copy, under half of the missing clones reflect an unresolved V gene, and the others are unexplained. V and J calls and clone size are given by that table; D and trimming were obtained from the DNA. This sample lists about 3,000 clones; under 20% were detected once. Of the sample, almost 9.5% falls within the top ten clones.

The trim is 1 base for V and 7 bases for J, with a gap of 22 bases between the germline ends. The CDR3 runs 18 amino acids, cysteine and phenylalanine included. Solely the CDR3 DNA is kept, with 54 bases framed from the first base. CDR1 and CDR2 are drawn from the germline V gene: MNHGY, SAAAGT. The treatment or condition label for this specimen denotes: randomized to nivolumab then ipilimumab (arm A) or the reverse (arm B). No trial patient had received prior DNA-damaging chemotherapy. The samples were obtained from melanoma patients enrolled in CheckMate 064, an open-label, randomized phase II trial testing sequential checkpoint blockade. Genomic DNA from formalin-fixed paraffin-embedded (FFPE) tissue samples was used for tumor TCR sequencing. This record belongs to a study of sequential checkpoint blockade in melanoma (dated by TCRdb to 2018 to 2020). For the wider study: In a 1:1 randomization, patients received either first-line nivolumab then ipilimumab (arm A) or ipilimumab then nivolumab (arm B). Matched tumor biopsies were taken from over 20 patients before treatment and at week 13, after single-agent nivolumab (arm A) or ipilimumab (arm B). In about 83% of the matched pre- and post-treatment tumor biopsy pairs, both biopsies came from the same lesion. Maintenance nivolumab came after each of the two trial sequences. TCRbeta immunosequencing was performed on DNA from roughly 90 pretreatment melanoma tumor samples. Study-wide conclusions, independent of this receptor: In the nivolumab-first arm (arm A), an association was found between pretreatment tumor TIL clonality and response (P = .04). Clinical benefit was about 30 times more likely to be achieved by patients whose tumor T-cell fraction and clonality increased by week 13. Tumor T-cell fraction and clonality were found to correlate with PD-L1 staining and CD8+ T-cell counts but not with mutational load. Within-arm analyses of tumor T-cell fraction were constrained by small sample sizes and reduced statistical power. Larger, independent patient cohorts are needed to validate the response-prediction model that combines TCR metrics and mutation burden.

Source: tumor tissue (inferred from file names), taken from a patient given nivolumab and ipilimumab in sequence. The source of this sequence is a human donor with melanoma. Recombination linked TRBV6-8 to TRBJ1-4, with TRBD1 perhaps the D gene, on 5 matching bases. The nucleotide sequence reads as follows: TGTGCCAGCAGTTACTTACCCGGCGGGGCCAACGGGGTTGAAAAACTGTTTTTT. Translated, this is CASSYLPGGANGVEKLFF.